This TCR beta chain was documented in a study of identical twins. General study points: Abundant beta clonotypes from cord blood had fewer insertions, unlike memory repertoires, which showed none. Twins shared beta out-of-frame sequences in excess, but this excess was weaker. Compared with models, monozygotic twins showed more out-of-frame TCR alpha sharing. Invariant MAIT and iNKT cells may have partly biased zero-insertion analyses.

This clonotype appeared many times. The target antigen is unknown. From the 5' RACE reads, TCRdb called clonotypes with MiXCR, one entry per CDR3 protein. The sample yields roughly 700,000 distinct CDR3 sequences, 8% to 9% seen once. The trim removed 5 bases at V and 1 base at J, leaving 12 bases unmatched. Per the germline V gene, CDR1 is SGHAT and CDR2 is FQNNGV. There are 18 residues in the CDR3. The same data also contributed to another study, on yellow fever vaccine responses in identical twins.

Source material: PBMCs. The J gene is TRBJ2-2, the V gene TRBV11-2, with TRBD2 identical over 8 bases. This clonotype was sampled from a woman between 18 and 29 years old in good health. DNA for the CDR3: TGTGCCAGCAGCGGATACGCGGCGGGACTAGGGAACACCGGGGAGCTGTTTTTT. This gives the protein CASSGYAAGLGNTGELFF. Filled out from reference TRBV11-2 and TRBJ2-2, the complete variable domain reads EAGVAQSPRYKIIEKRQSVAFWCNPISGHATLYWYQQILGQGPKLLIQFQNNGVVDDSQLPKDRFSAERLKGVDSTLKIQPAKLEDSAVYLCASSGYAAGLGNTGELFFGEGSRLTVL.